Following are 9 T cell receptor beta chains from one sample sequenced in a study of blood T cell repertoires in COVID-19. Assay used: immunoSEQ multiplex PCR; TCRdb lists only in-frame clones, some missing. The table has about 160,000 clones, roughly 84% seen once; the top ten hold around 1.1%. Sequenced: peripheral blood. The source is a man in his forties with acute or convalescent COVID-19.

The chain joins TRBV25-1 to TRBJ1-1; no reliable D call. The germline V gene has CDR1 MGHDK and CDR2 SYGVNS. V lost 5 bases, J lost 4 bases, and 5 bases lay in between. This CDR3 region has 11 residues. CDR3 bases: TGTGCCAGCAGTACAGCCACTGAAGCTTTCTTT. This codes for CASSTATEAFF.

The chain uses TRBV6-4 and TRBJ1-2; 8 bases agree with TRBD1. In germline, CDR1 is MRHNA, CDR2 SNTAGT. The CDR3 totals 13 residues. V dropped 0 bases and J dropped 7; count of bases not matched to a gene: 1. Here the CDR3 DNA reads TGTGCCAGCAGTGACTCGACAGGGGCTGGCTACACCTTC. This codes for CASSDSTGAGYTF.

The chain links TRBV30 to TRBJ2-1, with D maybe TRBD2 (5 bases). From germline, CDR1 is GTSNPN and CDR2 SVGIG (reference sequence). The CDR3 spans 16 residues. With 4 bases removed from V and 4 bases from J, the gap between germline ends came to 20 bases. CDR3 in amino acids: CAWKTPQRTLYNEQFF. The CDR3 DNA follows: TGTGCCTGGAAAACACCCCAGAGGACTCTGTACAATGAGCAGTTCTTC.

The genes are TRBV18 and TRBJ1-1; no clear D gene. CDR1 is KGHSH and CDR2 is LQKENI in the germline V gene. The CDR3 loop spans 14 amino acids. The V gene lost 6 bases and the J gene lost 0 bases, with 11 bases spanning the gap. The CDR3 sequence: CASSPRRVNTEAFF. For the CDR3, the DNA is TGTGCCAGCTCCCCCAGACGGGTGAACACTGAAGCTTTCTTT.

The V call is TRBV10-3, the J call TRBJ1-6; 7 bases align to TRBD1. CDR3 length equals 13 residues. V shed 5 bases and J 9 bases; nucleotides not matched to a gene: 4. Germline lookup yields CDR1 ENHRY and CDR2 SYGVKD. CDR3 loop: CAISRDRGSPLHF. The CDR3 region has the DNA TGTGCCATCAGTCGGGACAGAGGTTCACCCCTCCACTTT.

The J gene is TRBJ1-6, the V gene TRBV5-1; 7 bases match TRBD1. V gave up 7 bases and J gave up 7 bases; unmatched junction bases: 11. The CDR3 spans 15 residues. Germline loops: CDR1 SGHRS, CDR2 YFSETQ. CDR3 nucleotides: TGCGCCAGCTCCAGGGGGGATCCTAAGAATTCACCCCTCCACTTT. Amino acids: CASSRGDPKNSPLHF. Looking up the rest from reference TRBV5-1 and TRBJ1-6 gives the full variable domain: KAGVTQTPRYLIKTRGQQVTLSCSPISGHRSVSWYQQTPGQGLQFLFEYFSETQRNKGNFPGRFSGRQFSNSRSEMNVSTLELGDSALYLCASSRGDPKNSPLHFGNGTRLTVT.

The genes are TRBV5-1 and TRBJ1-1, with a weak D call TRBD1 (6 bases). V was clipped by 4 bases and J by 0 bases, with 10 bases between them. The CDR3 sequence is 14 residues long. Germline lookup yields CDR1 SGHRS and CDR2 YFSETQ. The CDR3 loop reads CASSERTVNTEAFF. The CDR3 nucleotides read TGCGCCAGCAGCGAGAGGACAGTGAACACTGAAGCTTTCTTT. Drawing the rest from reference TRBV5-1 and TRBJ1-1, the complete variable domain is KAGVTQTPRYLIKTRGQQVTLSCSPISGHRSVSWYQQTPGQGLQFLFEYFSETQRNKGNFPGRFSGRQFSNSRSEMNVSTLELGDSALYLCASSERTVNTEAFFGQGTRLTVV.

V gene TRBV28 combines with J gene TRBJ1-5, with D unresolved. The CDR3 runs 14 residues. Germline lookup yields CDR1 MDHEN and CDR2 SYDVKM. The V gene lost 3 bases and the J gene lost 7 bases, with 13 bases spanning the gap. The CDR3 nucleotides read TGTGCCAGCAGTTTTCTGGGAAGGGAGCAGCCCCAGCATTTT. It yields the protein CASSFLGREQPQHF.

The chain couples TRBV7-2 to TRBJ2-5, with a tentative D call TRBD2 (6 bases). V shed 5 bases and J shed 3 bases, with 19 bases lying between them. CDR3 length: 16 residues. Germline V gene sequence: CDR1 SGHTA, CDR2 FQGNSA. The CDR3 coding sequence is TGTGCCAGCAGCCGCGCGGGGCGGGGAGGAGAAGAGACCCAGTACTTC. Its translation is CASSRAGRGGEETQYF.